A selection of T cell receptor beta chains follows, all from one sample in a study of blood T cell repertoires in COVID-19. The protocol was immunoSEQ multiplex PCR, while the TCRdb copy is restricted to in-frame clones and leaves out a portion. Among more than 200,000 clones listed, 82% were seen once. The specimen was peripheral blood. These TCRs come from a woman aged 80 or over with COVID-19, enrolled during active disease. The CDR3 runs from the conserved cysteine through the conserved F or W. A D gene is named only where the DNA matches it firmly. Clone size is given for some rows only: seen once, a few or many times, or a class if the clone is expanded.

TRBV28	-	TRBJ1-6	few	TGTGCCAGCAGTTTCGGGGTTTCACCCCTCCACTTT	CASSFGVSPLHF
TRBV5-1	TRBD1	TRBJ2-1	once	TGCGCCAGCAGCTTGGGGACAGGGGTCATGCATGAGCAGTTCTTC	CASSLGTGVMHEQFF
TRBV6-2/TRBV6-3	-	TRBJ1-2	-	TGTGCCAGCAGTTACGGGCAGAGTTATGGCTACACCTTC	CASSYGQSYGYTF
TRBV3-1/TRBV3-2	-	TRBJ1-1	few	TGTGCCAGCAGCCTCCAGCGGGTGTTGAACACTGAAGCTTTCTTT	CASSLQRVLNTEAFF
TRBV6-5	TRBD1	TRBJ1-5	-	TGTGCCAGCAGTTATTCTAACAGGGGTACTCAGCCCCAGCATTTT	CASSYSNRGTQPQHF
TRBV2	TRBD2	TRBJ2-7	-	TGTGCCAGCCTTTGGGGAGCGGGGTCCTACGAGCAGTACTTC	CASLWGAGSYEQYF
TRBV28	TRBD2	TRBJ2-1	-	TGTGCCAGCAGTTTATATGTTAGCGGGAGGTCTGGCGGGTTCTTC	CASSLYVSGRSGGFF
TRBV24-1	-	TRBJ2-3	-	TGTGCCACCAGTGATCGGTCCAGGGTGGGCACAGATACGCAGTATTTT	CATSDRSRVGTDTQYF
TRBV9	-	TRBJ1-5	few	TGTGCCAGCAGCGAAGGAGCCGGCCGAAATCAGCCCCAGCATTTT	CASSEGAGRNQPQHF
TRBV3-1/TRBV3-2	-	TRBJ2-7	-	TGTGCCAGCAGCAGACTAGGGAACGAGCAGTACTTC	CASSRLGNEQYF
TRBV29-1	-	TRBJ1-1	-	TGCAGCGTTGCACTAGGGCAGGCAGCCGCAGCTTTCTTT	CSVALGQAAAAFF
TRBV19	-	TRBJ1-4	-	TGTGCCAGTAGTAGCTGGACGAGGGGGAATGAAAAACTGTTTTTT	CASSSWTRGNEKLFF
TRBV5-4	-	TRBJ2-1	-	TGTGCCAGCAGCTTGAGGCGCGGGACTGCCAATGAGCAGTTCTTC	CASSLRRGTANEQFF
TRBV5-5	-	TRBJ1-5	-	TGTGCCAGCAGCCCTTGGGGCCGACAGGTCAATCAGCCCCAGCATTTT	CASSPWGRQVNQPQHF
TRBV5-1	-	TRBJ2-7	-	TGCGCCAGCAGCGGCTGGCAGGGGAAATCCAACGAGCAGTACTTC	CASSGWQGKSNEQYF
TRBV5-1	-	TRBJ1-1	-	TGCGCCAGCAGAGTAGTGAACACTGAAGCTTTCTTT	CASRVVNTEAFF
TRBV19	-	TRBJ1-2	-	TGTGCCAGTAGTCCGGTGAATCGGGGCTACACCTTC	CASSPVNRGYTF
TRBV14	TRBD1	TRBJ1-2	-	TGTGCCAGCAGCCGAGCCGTGGGGACAGTGAACTATGGCTACACCTTC	CASSRAVGTVNYGYTF
TRBV10-3	-	TRBJ2-3	-	TGTGCCACCCGAGGGGGGGACTACTCCCTCACAGATACGCAGTATTTT	CATRGGDYSLTDTQYF
TRBV19	TRBD1	TRBJ1-1	-	TGTGCCAGTAGTAGGGGTCCGGGACAGGGGGGAGTTGAAGCTTTCTTT	CASSRGPGQGGVEAFF
TRBV6-6	TRBD1	TRBJ2-7	once	TGTGCCAGCAGGGAGCCGGGACAGCTCTACGAGCAGTACTTC	CASREPGQLYEQYF
TRBV28	TRBD1	TRBJ2-5	-	TGTGCCAGCAGTCCGGACAGGAGGATTAAAGAGACCCAGTACTTC	CASSPDRRIKETQYF
TRBV24-1	-	TRBJ1-2	-	TGTGCCACCAGTGATTGGACCACGACAGTTGGCTACACCTTC	CATSDWTTTVGYTF
TRBV5-4	TRBD2	TRBJ2-1	-	TGTGCCAGCAGCAGCCGGACTAGCGGGTTAAATGAGCAGTTCTTC	CASSSRTSGLNEQFF
TRBV27	TRBD1	TRBJ1-5	-	TGTGCCAGCAGCAGGGGGCTGAATCAGCCCCAGCATTTT	CASSRGLNQPQHF
TRBV30	TRBD1	TRBJ1-5	-	TGTGCCTGCCGACAGGGCCTTCAGCCCCAGCATTTT	CACRQGLQPQHF
TRBV13	-	TRBJ1-1	-	TGTGCCAGCAGCTTAGTTCGGTCGGGCACTGAAGCTTTCTTT	CASSLVRSGTEAFF